Below are 22 T cell receptor beta chains sequenced from a single sample in a study of tumor-infiltrating lymphocytes in localized non-small cell lung cancer. Clones were read by immunoSEQ multiplex PCR, and TCRdb kept only the in-frame ones, dropping some. The repertoire includes about 15,000 clones, roughly 80% of them detected once, and 15% to 20% sits in the top ten. Sequencing was carried out using lung tumor tissue. All receptors come from a human donor with non-small cell lung cancer.

The rearrangement uses TRBV5-8 and TRBJ2-2; 7 bases line up with TRBD1. V shed 4 bases, J shed 2 bases, and the junction held 8 bases outside the gene matches. The CDR3 contains 16 residues. The germline V gene has CDR1 SGHTS and CDR2 YDEGEE. In nucleotides, the CDR3 is TGTGCCAGCAGCCTCTTAGGACAGGTCAACACCGGGGAGCTGTTTTTT. Its protein is CASSLLGQVNTGELFF.

V usage is TRBV28 and J usage is TRBJ1-2; D is ambiguous. With 5 bases removed from V and 2 bases from J, the gap between germline ends came to 12 bases. In germline, CDR1 is MDHEN, CDR2 SYDVKM. The CDR3 loop spans 14 amino acids. This chain's CDR3 is CASSPAGRNYGYTF. The CDR3 DNA sequence: TGTGCCAGCAGTCCTGCCGGACGAAACTATGGCTACACCTTC.

J is TRBJ2-3 and V is TRBV27; D is perhaps TRBD2 (5 bases). CDR1 is MNHEY and CDR2 is SMNVEV in the germline V gene (reference sequence). Trimming stripped 10 bases from V and 3 bases from J, with 17 bases between. The length of the CDR3 is 14 residues. Here the CDR3 reads CATNRRTLTDTQYF. CDR3 sequence (DNA): TGTGCCACTAATAGGCGGACTCTGACAGATACGCAGTATTTT.

V usage is TRBV19 and J usage is TRBJ1-1; 9 bases agree with TRBD1. This CDR3 comprises 17 residues. V shed 1 base and J 0 bases; nucleotides not matched to a gene: 6. CDR1 is LNHDA and CDR2 is SQIVND in the germline V gene (reference sequence). The CDR3, as DNA: TGTGCCAGTAGTATAGGAGGGACAGGGAGAATGAACACTGAAGCTTTCTTT. Residues: CASSIGGTGRMNTEAFF.

CDR3 in DNA: TGCAGTGCTAGAGTAGGGGGTGGCTACACCTTC. It is translated as CSARVGGGYTF. The J gene is TRBJ1-2, the V gene TRBV20-1, with a possible D match to TRBD1 (6 bases). The V end lost 1 base, the J end lost 7 bases, and 7 bases lay between the germline ends. Per the germline V gene, CDR1 is DFQATT and CDR2 is SNEGSKA (reference sequence). This CDR3 has 11 residues.

The rearrangement links TRBV2 to TRBJ2-5; D is unclear. Germline assignment: CDR1 SNHLY and CDR2 FYNNEI. V was clipped by 4 bases and J by 0 bases, with 9 bases between them. The CDR3 consists of 14 residues. The CDR3 protein is CASSGGSHQETQYF. The CDR3, as DNA: TGTGCCAGCAGTGGGGGTTCCCACCAAGAGACCCAGTACTTC.

V usage is TRBV6-4 and J usage is TRBJ1-6; 9 bases agree with TRBD1. The CDR3 length is 15 residues. CDR1 is MRHNA, CDR2 SNTAGT, per germline. V shed 5 bases, J shed 7 bases, and the junction held 6 bases outside the gene matches. The chain's CDR3 is CASSRTTGGNSPLHF. The CDR3 coding sequence is TGTGCCAGCAGTCGAACAACAGGGGGCAATTCACCCCTCCACTTT.

The rearrangement uses TRBV29-1 and TRBJ2-1, with 9 bases lining up with TRBD2. After removal of 8 bases from V and 4 bases from J, the junction contained 12 bases not matched to a gene. CDR1 SQVTM and CDR2 ANQGSEA come from the germline V gene. CDR3 length equals 15 residues. The CDR3 nucleotides read TGCAGCTACCAAACCGGGACTAGCCAATACAATGAGCAGTTCTTC. Amino acid sequence: CSYQTGTSQYNEQFF.

The chain couples TRBV28 to TRBJ1-5; 8 bases are a match to TRBD1. The V segment lost 5 bases and the J segment 5 bases; nucleotides outside the gene matches: 5. In germline, CDR1 is MDHEN, CDR2 SYDVKM. This CDR3 region has 14 residues. The CDR3 region has the DNA TGTGCCAGCAGTCGGACAGGGCGATATCAGCCCCAGCATTTT. It specifies CASSRTGRYQPQHF.

The chain recombines TRBV7-9 with TRBJ2-7; D is unclear. The ends were cut back, 4 bases at V and 7 bases at J, with 17 bases in the middle. The V gene's germline CDR1 is SEHNR and CDR2 FQNEAQ (reference sequence). The CDR3 has 14 amino acids. The CDR3 DNA reads TGTGCCAGCAGCTCCCCACTCCTCCGTTCGGAGCAGTACTTC. Translating it yields CASSSPLLRSEQYF.

This clone has a handful of counts. The rearrangement links TRBV4-2 to TRBJ2-2; 8 bases map to TRBD2. J lost 5 bases, V lost 1 base, and 3 bases had no gene match. This CDR3 has 15 residues. Germline V gene data show CDR1 as LGHNA and CDR2 as YNFKEQ. For the CDR3, the DNA is TGTGCCAGCAGCCAAGTCGGGACTAGAACCGGGGAGCTGTTTTTT. Its protein product is CASSQVGTRTGELFF.

This clone was recorded once. This sequence joins TRBV28 and TRBJ2-5; D gene ambiguous. Per the germline V gene, CDR1 is MDHEN and CDR2 is SYDVKM. CDR3 size: 13 residues. Trimming removed 6 bases from V and 1 base from J, with 9 bases in between. The CDR3 loop is CASRGIVQETQYF. CDR3 nucleotides: TGTGCCAGCAGAGGGATAGTCCAAGAGACCCAGTACTTC.

DNA of the CDR3: TGCGCCAGCAGCCAGAAAGAAAGCTACTATGGCTACACCTTC. Encoded protein: CASSQKESYYGYTF. This chain connects TRBV4-1 to TRBJ1-2; no clear D gene. Looked up from germline, CDR1 is MGHRA and CDR2 is YSYEKL. V shed 3 bases and J shed 3 bases, with 11 bases lying between them. The CDR3 is made up of 14 amino acids.

V usage is TRBV2 and J usage is TRBJ2-7, with 9 positions matching TRBD1. The germline CDR1 and CDR2 sequences are SNHLY and FYNNEI. V was pared by 6 bases and J by 9 bases, with 12 bases of the junction left unmatched. The CDR3 loop spans 14 amino acids. In DNA, the CDR3 is TGTGCCAGCAGCGGAGGGACAGGGCCCCAAAGGCAGTACTTC. Translation gives CASSGGTGPQRQYF.

The chain joins TRBV15 to TRBJ2-7, with TRBD2 matching over 7 bases. The junction had 13 bases not matched to a gene; V was cut back by 7 bases and J by 7 bases. The CDR3 length is 14 residues. In germline, CDR1 is LNHNV, CDR2 YYDKDF (reference sequence). In DNA, the CDR3 is TGTGCCACCAAAGCGGGGCGCGGGGTGGGGGAGCAGTACTTC. Amino acids: CATKAGRGVGEQYF.

CDR3 nucleotide sequence: TGTGCCAGCAGTTACTATTTGGAGACCCAGTACTTC. Its protein product is CASSYYLETQYF. The J gene is TRBJ2-5, the V gene TRBV28; no clear D gene. V was clipped by 4 bases and J by 5 bases, with 8 bases between them. The CDR3 covers 12 residues. The germline CDR1 and CDR2 sequences are MDHEN and SYDVKM.

The V and J genes are TRBV4-1 and TRBJ1-5; D perhaps matches TRBD1 (6 bases). The CDR3 is made up of 19 amino acids. Germline CDR1 reads MGHRA; CDR2 reads YSYEKL. Trimming removed 0 bases from V and 0 bases from J, with 18 bases in between. The CDR3 DNA sequence: TGCGCCAGCAGCCAAGATGCTGCCGCTGGGACAAGTAGCAATCAGCCCCAGCATTTT. It specifies CASSQDAAAGTSSNQPQHF.

This clone was observed a few times. The chain has TRBV7-2 and TRBJ2-1; D gene unclear. V was clipped by 1 base and J by 8 bases, with 9 bases between them. The CDR3 runs 13 residues. The germline V gene encodes CDR1 SGHTA and CDR2 FQGNSA. The CDR3 nucleotides are TGTGCCAGCAGCTTAGAAAGAAGCGATGAGCAGTTCTTC. This codes for CASSLERSDEQFF.

The CDR3 protein is CASSVASGSIETQYF. CDR3 in DNA: TGTGCCAGCAGCGTAGCTAGCGGGAGTATCGAGACCCAGTACTTC. The chain has TRBV9 and TRBJ2-5, with 10 bases matching TRBD2. From germline, CDR1 is SGDLS and CDR2 YYNGEE. The CDR3 is 15 residues long. V lost 0 bases and J lost 5; bases outside the gene matches: 4.

The gene calls are TRBV5-1 and TRBJ2-5, with D unresolved. This CDR3 comprises 15 residues. Germline V gene data show CDR1 as SGHRS and CDR2 as YFSETQ. The V end was cut by 2 bases, the J end by 1 base, with 12 bases between. DNA for the CDR3: TGCGCCAGCAGCTTCCGTTTTCCCACCCAAGAGACCCAGTACTTC. As protein: CASSFRFPTQETQYF.

The V and J genes are TRBV15 and TRBJ1-5; weak D call: TRBD1 (5 bases). Germline V CDR1 and CDR2: LNHNV, YYDKDF (reference sequence). This CDR3 has 14 amino acids. The V end was cut by 1 base, the J end by 7 bases, with 11 bases between. Here the CDR3 reads CATSRGQPIQPQHF. In DNA form, the CDR3 reads TGTGCCACCAGCAGAGGACAGCCCATCCAGCCCCAGCATTTT.

This chain uses TRBV2 with TRBJ1-2; D unresolved. The ends were cut back, 6 bases at V and 3 bases at J, with 8 bases in the middle. The CDR3 is made up of 12 amino acids. The germline gives CDR1 SNHLY, CDR2 FYNNEI. The CDR3: CASRQEDYGYTF. The CDR3 nucleotides read TGTGCCAGCAGGCAAGAGGACTATGGCTACACCTTC.